This T cell receptor beta chain was recorded in a study of T cell responses to AZD1222 COVID-19 vaccine. From germline, CDR1 is SGHTA and CDR2 FQGNSA. The V end was cut by 0 bases, the J end by 10 bases, with 13 bases between. The CDR3 extends over 15 amino acids. Clones were sequenced by immunoSEQ multiplex PCR, and TCRdb holds only the in-frame ones, with some missing. Counted here are about 110,000 clones, around nine tenths occurring once; the ten biggest clones make up 3.2%. This sequence was found in an adult in good health. J is TRBJ1-6 and V is TRBV7-2; D uncertain. Sequences were derived from peripheral blood, sampled on day 0 of AZD1222 vaccination. The CDR3 region is CASSLASNSNSPLHF. DNA for the CDR3: TGTGCCAGCAGCTTAGCGAGTAACAGTAACTCACCCCTCCACTTT.